The clone carrying this T cell receptor (beta chain) appeared many times. What it binds is not known. Samples came from axillary lymph nodes draining the breast cancer. TCRdb fed the multiplex PCR reads into MiXCR, producing one record per CDR3 protein. Among approximately 210,000 distinct CDR3 sequences listed, about 30% were seen once. The data were taken from a study of breast tumors, draining lymph nodes, adjacent tissues. Findings and caveats of the study: Compared with lymph nodes, tumors were less diverse; compared with nontumor tissue, more. Luminal-like breast cancer showed significantly greater tumor-nontumor repertoire similarity than basal-like breast cancer did. The data were judged consistent with most tumor T cells coming from lymph node and expanding in tumor.

Sequences were obtained from axillary lymph node tissue. This TCR came from a female donor with breast cancer. Some clones in this sample may be carry-over from other donors' samples.

CDR3 residues: CSARDNGPWPARETQYF. Here the CDR3 DNA reads TGCAGTGCTAGGGATAATGGACCCTGGCCAGCGAGAGAGACCCAGTACTTC. This sequence joins TRBV20-1 and TRBJ2-5; D call uncertain. The CDR3 extends over 17 amino acids. Germline-derived CDR1 and CDR2 are DFQATT and SNEGSKA (reference sequence). Trimming pared 3 bases from V and 4 bases from J, leaving 24 bases between.